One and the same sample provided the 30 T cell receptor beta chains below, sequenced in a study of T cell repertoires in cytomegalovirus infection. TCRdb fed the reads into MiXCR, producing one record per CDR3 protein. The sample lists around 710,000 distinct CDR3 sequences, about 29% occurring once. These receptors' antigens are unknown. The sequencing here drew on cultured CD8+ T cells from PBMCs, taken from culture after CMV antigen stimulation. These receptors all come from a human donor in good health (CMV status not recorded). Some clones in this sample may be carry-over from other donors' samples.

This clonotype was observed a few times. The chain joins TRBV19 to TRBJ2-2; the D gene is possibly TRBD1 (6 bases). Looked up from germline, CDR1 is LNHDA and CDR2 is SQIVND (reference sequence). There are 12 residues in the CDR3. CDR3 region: CGTDQGTGELFF. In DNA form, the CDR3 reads TGTGGGACAGACCAGGGAACCGGGGAGCTGTTTTTT.

The CDR3 nucleotides are TGTGCCAGCAGTCCACATCTACCAACTGCGCCAAATGAAGCTTTCTTT. Its protein is CASSPHLPTAPNEAFF. The J gene is TRBJ1-1, the V gene TRBV6-5; D not resolved. Germline loops: CDR1 MNHEY, CDR2 SVGAGI. This CDR3 is built from 16 residues. Trimming shortened V by 5 bases and J by 7 bases, and 23 bases separated the two germline ends.

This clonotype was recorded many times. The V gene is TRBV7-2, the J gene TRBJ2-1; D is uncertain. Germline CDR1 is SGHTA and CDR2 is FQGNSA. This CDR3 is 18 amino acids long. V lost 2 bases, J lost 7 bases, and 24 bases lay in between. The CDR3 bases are TGTGCCAGCAGCTTACCGATACCAACCACCTCGTACGAGAATGAGCAGTTCTTC. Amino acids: CASSLPIPTTSYENEQFF. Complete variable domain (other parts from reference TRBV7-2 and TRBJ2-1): GAGVSQSPSNKVTEKGKDVELRCDPISGHTALYWYRQSLGQGLEFLIYFQGNSAPDKSGLPSDRFSAERTGGSVSTLTIQRTQQEDSAVYLCASSLPIPTTSYENEQFFGPGTRLTVL.

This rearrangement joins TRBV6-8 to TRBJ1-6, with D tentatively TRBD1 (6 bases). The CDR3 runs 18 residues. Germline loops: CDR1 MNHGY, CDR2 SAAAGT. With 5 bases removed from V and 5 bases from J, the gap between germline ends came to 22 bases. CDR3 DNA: TGTGCCAGCAGTGTCCCCTGGGAGGGGGGGGCCGATAATTCACCCCTCCACTTT. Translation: CASSVPWEGGADNSPLHF.

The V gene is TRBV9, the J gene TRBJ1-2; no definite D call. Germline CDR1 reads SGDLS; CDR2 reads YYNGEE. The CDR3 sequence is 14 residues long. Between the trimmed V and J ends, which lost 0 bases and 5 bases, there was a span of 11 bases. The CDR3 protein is CASSVVEGGYGYTF. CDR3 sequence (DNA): TGTGCCAGCAGCGTAGTAGAGGGCGGATATGGCTACACCTTC.

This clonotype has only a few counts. The CDR3 sequence is CASSEYMQGPGTDNYGYTF. Written as DNA, the CDR3 is TGTGCCAGCAGTGAATATATGCAAGGACCCGGGACGGATAACTATGGCTACACCTTC. The chain links TRBV25-1 to TRBJ1-2, with D possibly being TRBD1 (5 bases). The germline V gene encodes CDR1 MGHDK and CDR2 SYGVNS. The germline V and J ends were trimmed by 0 bases and 1 base, with 21 bases remaining between them. The CDR3 covers 19 residues.

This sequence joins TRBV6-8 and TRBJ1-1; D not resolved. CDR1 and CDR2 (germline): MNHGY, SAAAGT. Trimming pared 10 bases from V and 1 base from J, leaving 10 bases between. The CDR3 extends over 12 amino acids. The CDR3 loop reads CATLDTNTEAFF. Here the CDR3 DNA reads TGTGCCACCCTCGACACGAACACTGAAGCTTTCTTT.

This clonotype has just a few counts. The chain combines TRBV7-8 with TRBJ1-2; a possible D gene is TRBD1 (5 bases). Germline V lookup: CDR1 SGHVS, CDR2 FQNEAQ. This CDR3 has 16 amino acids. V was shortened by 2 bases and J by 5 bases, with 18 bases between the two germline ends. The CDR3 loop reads CASSLFLWQGDYGYTF. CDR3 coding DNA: TGTGCCAGCAGCTTATTTTTGTGGCAGGGTGATTATGGCTACACCTTC.

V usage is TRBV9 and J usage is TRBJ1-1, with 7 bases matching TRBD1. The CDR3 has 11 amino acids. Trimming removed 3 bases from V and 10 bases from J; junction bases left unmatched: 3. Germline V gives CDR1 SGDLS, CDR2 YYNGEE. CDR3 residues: CASSAQGRAFF. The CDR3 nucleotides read TGTGCCAGCAGCGCACAGGGGAGAGCTTTCTTT.

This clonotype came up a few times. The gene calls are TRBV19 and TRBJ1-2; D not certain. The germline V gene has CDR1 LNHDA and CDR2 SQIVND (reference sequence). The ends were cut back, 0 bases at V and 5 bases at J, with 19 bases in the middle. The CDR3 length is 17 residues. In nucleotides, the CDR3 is TGTGCCAGTAGTATAGATCCAAATTATTCTCCGGGGTATGGCTACACCTTC. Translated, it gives CASSIDPNYSPGYGYTF.

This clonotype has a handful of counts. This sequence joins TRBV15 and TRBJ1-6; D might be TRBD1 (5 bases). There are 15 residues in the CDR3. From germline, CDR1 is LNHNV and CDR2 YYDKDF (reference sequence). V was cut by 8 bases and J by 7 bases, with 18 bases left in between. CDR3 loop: CATEEGDYRNSPLHF. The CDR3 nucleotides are TGTGCCACCGAGGAAGGGGATTATCGGAATTCACCCCTCCACTTT.

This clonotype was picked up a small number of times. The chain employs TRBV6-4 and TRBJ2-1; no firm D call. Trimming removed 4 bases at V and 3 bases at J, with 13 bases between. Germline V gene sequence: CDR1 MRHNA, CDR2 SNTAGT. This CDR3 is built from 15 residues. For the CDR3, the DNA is TGTGCCAGCAGTGTGGGTTACGGATACTACAATGAGCAGTTCTTC. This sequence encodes CASSVGYGYYNEQFF.

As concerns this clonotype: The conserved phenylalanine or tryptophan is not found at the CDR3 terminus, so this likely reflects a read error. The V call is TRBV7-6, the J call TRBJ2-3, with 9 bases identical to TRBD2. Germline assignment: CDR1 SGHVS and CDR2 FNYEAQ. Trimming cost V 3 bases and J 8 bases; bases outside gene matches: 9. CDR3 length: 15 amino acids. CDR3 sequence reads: CASSFLAGTTGTQYL. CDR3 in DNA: TGTGCCAGCAGCTTCCTAGCGGGGACTACGGGTACGCAGTATCTT.

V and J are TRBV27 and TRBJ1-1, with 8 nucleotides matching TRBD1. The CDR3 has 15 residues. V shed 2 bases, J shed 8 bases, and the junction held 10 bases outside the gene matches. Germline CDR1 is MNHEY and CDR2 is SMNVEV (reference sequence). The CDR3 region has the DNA TGTGCCAGCAGTTTACCCGGACAGGGAAGGATGGAAGCTTTCTTT. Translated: CASSLPGQGRMEAFF.

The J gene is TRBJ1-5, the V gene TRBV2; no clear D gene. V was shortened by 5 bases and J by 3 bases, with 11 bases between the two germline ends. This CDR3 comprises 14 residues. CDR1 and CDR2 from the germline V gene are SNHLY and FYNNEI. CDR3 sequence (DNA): TGTGCCAGCAGTCCTCTTGATAACAATCAGCCCCAGCATTTT. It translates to CASSPLDNNQPQHF.

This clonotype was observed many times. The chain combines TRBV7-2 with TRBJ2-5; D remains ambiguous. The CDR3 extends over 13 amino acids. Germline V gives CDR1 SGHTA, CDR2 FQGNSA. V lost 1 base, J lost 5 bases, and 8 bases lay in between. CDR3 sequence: CASSLEGWETQYF. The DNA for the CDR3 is TGTGCCAGCAGCTTAGAGGGTTGGGAGACCCAGTACTTC.

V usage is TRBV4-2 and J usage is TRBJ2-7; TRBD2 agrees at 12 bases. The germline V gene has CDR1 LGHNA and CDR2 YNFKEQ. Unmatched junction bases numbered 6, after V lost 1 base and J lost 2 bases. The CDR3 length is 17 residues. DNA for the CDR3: TGTGCCAGCAGCCAAGTGAGGGCTAGCGGGGGGGCCTACGAGCAGTACTTC. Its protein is CASSQVRASGGAYEQYF.

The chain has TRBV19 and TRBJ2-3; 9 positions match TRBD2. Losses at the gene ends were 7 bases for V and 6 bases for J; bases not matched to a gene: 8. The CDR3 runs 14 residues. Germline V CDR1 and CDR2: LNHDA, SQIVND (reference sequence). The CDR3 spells CASTLGTSSDTQYF. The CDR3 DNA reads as TGTGCCAGTACCCTTGGGACTAGCTCGGATACGCAGTATTTT.

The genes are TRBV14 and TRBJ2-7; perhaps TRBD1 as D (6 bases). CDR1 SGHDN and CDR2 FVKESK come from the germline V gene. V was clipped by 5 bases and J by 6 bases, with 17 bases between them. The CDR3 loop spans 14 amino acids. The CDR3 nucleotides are TGTGCCAGCAGCGACAGGAGGCGACCGGGCGAGCAGTACTTC. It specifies CASSDRRRPGEQYF.

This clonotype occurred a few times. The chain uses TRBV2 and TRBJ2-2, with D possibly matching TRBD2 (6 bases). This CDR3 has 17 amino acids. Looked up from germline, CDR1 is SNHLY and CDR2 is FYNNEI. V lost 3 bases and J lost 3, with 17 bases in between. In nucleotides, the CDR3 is TGTGCCAGCAGTGATTTACGGGACTCCCCCGACACCGGGGAGCTGTTTTTT. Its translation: CASSDLRDSPDTGELFF.

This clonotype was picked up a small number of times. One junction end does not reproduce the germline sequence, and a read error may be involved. The DNA of the CDR3 is TGTGCCAGCAGCCTAGCCCAGAGGGAAAAACTGTTTTTT. The encoded protein is CASSLAQREKLFF. The chain uses TRBV7-9 and TRBJ1-4; D is unresolved. The length of the CDR3 is 13 residues. Germline CDR1 reads SEHNR; CDR2 reads FQNEAQ (reference sequence).

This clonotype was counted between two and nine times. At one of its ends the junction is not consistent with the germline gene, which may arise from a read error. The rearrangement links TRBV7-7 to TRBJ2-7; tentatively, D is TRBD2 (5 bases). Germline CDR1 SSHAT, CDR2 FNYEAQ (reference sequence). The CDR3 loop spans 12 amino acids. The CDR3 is CASSHLRGEQYF. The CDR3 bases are TGTGCTAGCAGTCACTTAAGAGGGGAGCAGTACTTC.

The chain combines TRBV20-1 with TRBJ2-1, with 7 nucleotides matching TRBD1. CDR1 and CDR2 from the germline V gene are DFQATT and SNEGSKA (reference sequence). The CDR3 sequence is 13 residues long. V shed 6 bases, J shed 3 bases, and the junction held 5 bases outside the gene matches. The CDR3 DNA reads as TGCAGTGCCGGACAGGACAACTACAATGAGCAGTTCTTC. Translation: CSAGQDNYNEQFF.

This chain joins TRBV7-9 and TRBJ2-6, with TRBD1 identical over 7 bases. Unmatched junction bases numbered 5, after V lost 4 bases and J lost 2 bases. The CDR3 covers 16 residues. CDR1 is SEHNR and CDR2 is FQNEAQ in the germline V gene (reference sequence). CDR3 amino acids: CASSSRQGAGANVLTF. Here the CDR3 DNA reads TGTGCCAGCAGCTCAAGACAGGGAGCTGGGGCCAACGTCCTGACTTTC.

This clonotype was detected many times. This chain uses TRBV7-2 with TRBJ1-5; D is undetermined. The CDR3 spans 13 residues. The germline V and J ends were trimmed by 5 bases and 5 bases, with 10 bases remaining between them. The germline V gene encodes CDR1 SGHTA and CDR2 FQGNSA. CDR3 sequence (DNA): TGTGCCAGCAGCCCCAGCCTGTATCAGCCCCAGCATTTT. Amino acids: CASSPSLYQPQHF.

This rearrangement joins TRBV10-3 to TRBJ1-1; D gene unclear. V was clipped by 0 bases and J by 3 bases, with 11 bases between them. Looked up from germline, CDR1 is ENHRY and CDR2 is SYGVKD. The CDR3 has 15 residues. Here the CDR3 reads CAISESRNEYTEAFF. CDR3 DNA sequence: TGTGCCATCAGTGAGTCGAGGAATGAATACACTGAAGCTTTCTTT.

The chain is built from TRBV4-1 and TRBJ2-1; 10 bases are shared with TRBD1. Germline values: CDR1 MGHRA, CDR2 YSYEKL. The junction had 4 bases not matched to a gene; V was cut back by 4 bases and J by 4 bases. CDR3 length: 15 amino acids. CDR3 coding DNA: TGCGCCAGCAGCCCTGACAGGGGGCATTACAATGAGCAGTTCTTC. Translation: CASSPDRGHYNEQFF.

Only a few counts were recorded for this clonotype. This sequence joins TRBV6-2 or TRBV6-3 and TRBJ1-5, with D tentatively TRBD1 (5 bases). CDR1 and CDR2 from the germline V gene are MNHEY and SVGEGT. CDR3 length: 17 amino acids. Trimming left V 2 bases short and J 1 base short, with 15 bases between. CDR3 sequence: CASSYSVGEGSNQPQHF. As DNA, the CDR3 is TGTGCCAGCAGTTACAGCGTGGGGGAGGGGAGCAATCAGCCCCAGCATTTT.

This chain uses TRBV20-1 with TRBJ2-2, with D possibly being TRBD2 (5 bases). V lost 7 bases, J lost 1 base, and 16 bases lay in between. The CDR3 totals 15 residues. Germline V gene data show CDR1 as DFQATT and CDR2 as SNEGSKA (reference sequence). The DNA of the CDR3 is TGCAGTGTCAAGGGTCTAGCTGGGAACACCGGGGAGCTGTTTTTT. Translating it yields CSVKGLAGNTGELFF.

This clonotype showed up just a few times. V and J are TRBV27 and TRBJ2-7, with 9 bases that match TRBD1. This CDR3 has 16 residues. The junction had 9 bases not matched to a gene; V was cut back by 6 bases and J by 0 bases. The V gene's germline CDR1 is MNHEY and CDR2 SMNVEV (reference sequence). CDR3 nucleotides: TGTGCCAGCAGCCCAAAGCCGGGACAGGGCTCCTACGAGCAGTACTTC. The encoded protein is CASSPKPGQGSYEQYF.